The entry below describes one T cell receptor beta chain. What it recognizes is unknown. The sample originates from a study of cytomegalovirus exposure and HLA in healthy donors. Findings of the study overall: Earlier analysis found most TCR beta V segments productive about 87% or about 30% of the time. In a later analysis, specific HLA alleles were associated with approximately 16,000 TCR beta sequences at a 0.05 false discovery rate.

Germline CDR1 reads MNHEY; CDR2 reads SMNVEV (reference sequence). V shed 3 bases and J shed 0 bases, with 14 bases lying between them. The CDR3 has 17 residues. The study ran its PCR with 60 Vbeta and 13 Jbeta primers. The assay was immunoSEQ multiplex PCR, and TCRdb's table has in-frame clones only and misses some. Of roughly 190,000 clones in the sample, roughly three quarters are singletons; the top ten hold 2.3%. This chain joins TRBV27 and TRBJ1-4, with D possibly being TRBD1 (5 bases). Sequencing was done on a sample of PBMCs. The sequence came from a woman between 50 and 59 years old in good health and CMV-seronegative. This chain's CDR3 is CASSFRGTRATNEKLFF. The DNA for the CDR3 is TGTGCCAGCAGTTTTCGAGGGACTCGTGCAACTAATGAAAAACTGTTTTTT.